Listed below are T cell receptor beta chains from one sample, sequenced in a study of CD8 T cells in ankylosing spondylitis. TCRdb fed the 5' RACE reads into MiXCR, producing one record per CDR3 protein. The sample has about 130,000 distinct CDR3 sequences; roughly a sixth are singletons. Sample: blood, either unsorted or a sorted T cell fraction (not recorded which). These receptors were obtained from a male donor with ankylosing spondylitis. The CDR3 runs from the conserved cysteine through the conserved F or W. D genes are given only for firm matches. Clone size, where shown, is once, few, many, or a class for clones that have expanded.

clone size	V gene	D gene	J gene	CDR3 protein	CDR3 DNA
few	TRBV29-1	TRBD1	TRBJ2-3	CSVGEGQGAGDTQYF	TGCAGCGTTGGTGAGGGACAGGGGGCAGGAGATACGCAGTATTTT
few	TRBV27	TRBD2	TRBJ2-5	CASSLSSGGETQYF	TGTGCCAGCAGTCTCTCTAGCGGAGGAGAGACCCAGTACTTC
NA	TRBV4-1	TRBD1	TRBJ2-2	CASSLTGGGTGELFF	TGCGCCAGCAGCCTAACAGGGGGCGGCACCGGGGAGCTGTTTTTT
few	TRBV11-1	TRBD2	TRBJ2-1	CASSLGGLAGPSYNEQFF	TGTGCCAGCAGCTTAGGGGGACTAGCGGGGCCCTCCTACAATGAGCAGTTCTTC
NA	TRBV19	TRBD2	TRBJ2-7	CASRPLAGSSYEQYF	TGTGCCAGTAGACCTCTAGCGGGGAGCTCCTACGAGCAGTACTTC
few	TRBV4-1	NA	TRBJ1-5	CASSHRVGQDPNQPQHF	TGCGCCAGCAGCCATAGGGTCGGGCAGGACCCAAATCAGCCCCAGCATTTT
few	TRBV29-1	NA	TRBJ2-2	CSVLGQTNTGELFF	TGCAGCGTCCTCGGACAGACTAACACCGGGGAGCTGTTTTTT
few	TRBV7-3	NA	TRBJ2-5	CASSLSGTQQETQYF	TGTGCCAGCAGCTTGTCCGGGACGCAGCAAGAGACCCAGTACTTC
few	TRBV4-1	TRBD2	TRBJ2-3	CASSQVRAGAHTDTQYF	TGCGCCAGCAGCCAGGTACGAGCGGGAGCGCACACAGATACGCAGTATTTT
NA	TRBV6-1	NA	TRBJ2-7	CASEARTSYEQYF	TGTGCCAGCGAGGCCAGAACCTCCTACGAGCAGTACTTC
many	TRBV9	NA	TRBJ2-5	CASSVAGGYQETQYF	TGTGCCAGCAGCGTAGCCGGCGGGTACCAAGAGACCCAGTACTTC
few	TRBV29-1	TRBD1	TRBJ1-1	CSVDREAYF	TGCAGCGTAGACAGGGAAGCGTACTTT
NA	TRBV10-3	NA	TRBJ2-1	CARRCPNNEQFF	TGTGCCCGACGCTGCCCTAACAATGAGCAGTTCTTC
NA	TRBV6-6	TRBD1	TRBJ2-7	CASSDRASYEQYF	TGTGCCAGCAGCGACAGGGCATCCTACGAGCAGTACTTC
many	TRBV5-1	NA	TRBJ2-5	CASSLGFETQYF	TGCGCCAGCAGCTTGGGGTTTGAGACCCAGTACTTC
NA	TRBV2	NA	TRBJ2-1	CASSDLLAYNEQFF	TGTGCCAGCTCTGATCTCCTTGCCTACAATGAGCAGTTCTTC
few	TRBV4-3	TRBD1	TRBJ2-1	CASSADRGSGEQFF	TGCGCCAGCAGCGCTGACAGGGGGTCGGGTGAGCAGTTCTTC
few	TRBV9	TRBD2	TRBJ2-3	CASSVVLANEGTDTQYF	TGTGCCAGCAGCGTAGTACTAGCGAATGAAGGCACAGATACGCAGTATTTT
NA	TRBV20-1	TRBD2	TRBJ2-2	CSARGPPGLAGNWNTGELFF	TGCAGTGCTAGAGGTCCCCCGGGACTAGCGGGGAATTGGAACACCGGGGAGCTGTTTTTT
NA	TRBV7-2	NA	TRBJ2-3	CASSPIWDGSTDTQYF	TGTGCCAGCAGCCCAATCTGGGACGGAAGCACAGATACGCAGTATTTT
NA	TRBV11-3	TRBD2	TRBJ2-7	CASSKTSGRGYEQYF	TGTGCCAGCAGCAAAACTAGCGGGAGGGGATACGAGCAGTACTTC
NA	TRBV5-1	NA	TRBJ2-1	CASSLYLSGATNEQFF	TGCGCCAGCAGCTTGTATTTATCGGGAGCGACCAATGAGCAGTTCTTC
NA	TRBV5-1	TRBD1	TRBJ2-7	CASSLLPEDRGRYEQYF	TGCGCCAGCAGCCTACTACCCGAGGACAGGGGGCGTTACGAGCAGTACTTC
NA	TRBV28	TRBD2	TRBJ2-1	CASSAGLAIHEQFF	TGTGCCAGCAGTGCCGGACTAGCAATTCATGAGCAGTTCTTC
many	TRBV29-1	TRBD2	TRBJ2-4	CSVILAGGLLAKNIQYF	TGCAGCGTTATACTAGCGGGAGGGCTACTAGCCAAAAACATTCAGTACTTC
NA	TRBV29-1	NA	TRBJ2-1	CSVEVVPSANEQFF	TGCAGCGTTGAAGTCGTTCCCTCGGCAAATGAGCAGTTCTTC
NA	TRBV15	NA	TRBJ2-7	CATSETDYEQYF	TGTGCCACCAGCGAAACAGACTACGAGCAGTACTTC
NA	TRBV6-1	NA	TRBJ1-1	CASSPVGLAAEAFF	TGTGCCAGCAGCCCGGTAGGGCTCGCGGCTGAAGCTTTCTTT
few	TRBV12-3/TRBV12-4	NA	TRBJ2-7	CASSLWGYRVKRPYEQYF	TGTGCCAGCAGTTTATGGGGCTATCGAGTGAAACGCCCCTACGAGCAGTACTTC
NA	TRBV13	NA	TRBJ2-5	CASSLLGPAGETQYF	TGTGCCAGCAGCTTACTGGGACCGGCGGGAGAGACCCAGTACTTC
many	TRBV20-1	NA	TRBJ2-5	CSARQETQYF	TGCAGTGCTAGACAAGAGACCCAGTACTTC
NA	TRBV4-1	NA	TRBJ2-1	CASSQVGRGGYNEQFF	TGCGCCAGCAGCCAAGTTGGGAGGGGGGGATACAATGAGCAGTTCTTC
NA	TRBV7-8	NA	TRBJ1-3	CASSLYRGGGNTIYF	TGTGCCAGCAGCTTATATAGGGGAGGTGGAAACACCATATATTTT
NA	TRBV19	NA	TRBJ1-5	CASSREGYQPQHF	TGTGCCAGTAGCCGGGAGGGGTATCAGCCCCAGCATTTT
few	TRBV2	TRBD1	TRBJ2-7	CASSETGTGTSYEQYF	TGTGCCAGCAGTGAAACCGGGACAGGGACCTCCTACGAGCAGTACTTC
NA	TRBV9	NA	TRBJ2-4	CASSPRGGKDKNIQYF	TGTGCCAGCAGCCCGAGGGGCGGGAAGGACAAAAACATTCAGTACTTC
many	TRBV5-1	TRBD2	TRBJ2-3	CASRGGSADTQYF	TGCGCCAGCAGAGGCGGGAGCGCAGATACGCAGTATTTT
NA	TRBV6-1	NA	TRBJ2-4	CASTVRLAKNIQYF	TGTGCCAGCACCGTTAGACTAGCCAAAAACATTCAGTACTTC
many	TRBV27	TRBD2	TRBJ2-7	CASSGTSGSYEQYF	TGTGCCAGCAGCGGCACTAGCGGGTCTTACGAGCAGTACTTC
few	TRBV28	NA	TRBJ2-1	CASSLEQLGDEQFF	TGTGCCAGCAGTTTAGAACAGCTTGGTGATGAGCAGTTCTTC
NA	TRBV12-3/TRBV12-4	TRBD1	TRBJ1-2	CASRQGAWGYTF	TGTGCCAGCAGGCAGGGGGCGTGGGGCTACACCTTC
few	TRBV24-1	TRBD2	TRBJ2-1	CATSDLKASGYNEQFF	TGTGCCACCAGTGATTTGAAGGCTAGCGGATACAATGAGCAGTTCTTC
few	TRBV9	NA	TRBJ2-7	CASSGYSGRSYEQYF	TGTGCCAGCAGCGGCTACTCGGGGAGGAGCTACGAGCAGTACTTC
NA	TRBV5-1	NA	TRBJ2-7	CASSLEGRYEQYF	TGCGCCAGCAGCTTGGAGGGGCGCTACGAGCAGTACTTC
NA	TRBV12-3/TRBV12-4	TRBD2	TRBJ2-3	CATLGREAGTQYF	TGTGCCACTTTGGGGCGGGAGGCTGGTACGCAGTATTTT
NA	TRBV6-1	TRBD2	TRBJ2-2	CASIGLAGGAVGELFF	TGTGCCAGCATTGGACTAGCGGGAGGGGCGGTCGGGGAGCTGTTTTTT
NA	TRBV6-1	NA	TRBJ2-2	CASSEWRTDDTGELFF	TGTGCCAGCAGTGAATGGAGGACAGATGACACCGGGGAGCTGTTTTTT
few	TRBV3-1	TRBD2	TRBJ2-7	CASSQDIGLAGYEQYF	TGTGCCAGCAGCCAAGATATTGGACTAGCGGGCTACGAGCAGTACTTC
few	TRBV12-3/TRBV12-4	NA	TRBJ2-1	CASSFLGYNEQFF	TGTGCCAGCAGTTTTTTAGGGTACAATGAGCAGTTCTTC
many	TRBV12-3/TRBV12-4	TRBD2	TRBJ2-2	CASSYVLAGGPLGNTGELFF	TGTGCCAGCAGTTATGTGCTAGCGGGAGGGCCACTTGGGAACACCGGGGAGCTGTTTTTT